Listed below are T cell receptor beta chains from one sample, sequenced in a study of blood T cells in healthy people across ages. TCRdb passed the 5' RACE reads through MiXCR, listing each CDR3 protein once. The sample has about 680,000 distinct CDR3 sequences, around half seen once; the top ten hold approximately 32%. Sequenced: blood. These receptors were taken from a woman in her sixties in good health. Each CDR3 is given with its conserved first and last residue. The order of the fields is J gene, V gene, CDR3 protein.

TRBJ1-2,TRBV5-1,CASSYRDTNYGYTF
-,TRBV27,CASSSLRDTSKNIQYF
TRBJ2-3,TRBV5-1,CASSYDLADTQYF
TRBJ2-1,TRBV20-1,CSAIRSGNEQFF
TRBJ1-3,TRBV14,CASSQGRYTIYF
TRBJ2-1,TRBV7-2,CASSSQGGIYEQFF
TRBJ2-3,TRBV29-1,CSVEEGGHGSTDTQYF
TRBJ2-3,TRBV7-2,CASRLTGAVGTDTQYF
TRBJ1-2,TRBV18,CASSPRGGVYGYTF
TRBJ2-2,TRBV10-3,CAISEAGGPDTGELFF
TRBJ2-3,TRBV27,CASSPRGLAGPSDTQYF
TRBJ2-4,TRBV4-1,CASSHGGVRTGGSEQYF
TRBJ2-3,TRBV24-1,CATGPWGGDTQYF
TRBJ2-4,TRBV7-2,CASSSHPKTAIAKNIQYF
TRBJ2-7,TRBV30,CAWGVGLIFYEQYF
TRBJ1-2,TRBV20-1,CSAASAGSNYGYTF
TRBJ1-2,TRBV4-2,CASSQDLYAPQGVGYTF